Below, one T cell receptor (beta chain) is given with its context. The antigen is unknown. This sample is part of a study of T cells in Graves' hyperthyroidism and ophthalmopathy. Extraction of PBMCs used roughly 9.3 ml of fresh peripheral blood. Germline V gene lookup returns CDR1 SGHKS and CDR2 YYEKEE (reference sequence). CDR3 size: 15 residues. V dropped 2 bases and J dropped 7; count of bases not matched to a gene: 8. RNA transcripts were the template for amplifying TCR beta CDR3 regions. HTBI primers were employed in a first-round RT-PCR of the TCR CDR3. MiXCR, applied by TCRdb to the multiplex PCR reads, yields one record per CDR3 protein. The sample lists 350,000 to 500,000 distinct CDR3 sequences; 12% to 15% were seen once. The study's findings and limits: Stable hyperthyroidism was told apart from ophthalmopathy by a model built on 13 V-J features. For ophthalmopathy, model prediction preceded onset by a median about 6.4 months.

This clonotype originated in a woman younger than 35 with Graves' hyperthyroidism. This chain joins TRBV5-5 and TRBJ2-2; 7 bases align to TRBD1. Sequenced input: blood. CDR3 DNA: TGTGCCAGCAGCTTCGAGACAGGGTCAGTCGGGGAGCTGTTTTTT. Translated: CASSFETGSVGELFF.